This T cell receptor (beta chain) originates from a study of blood T cells in healthy people across ages. This clonotype was counted only a few times. Combining a sample-barcoded 5' primer with a J-beta primer mix, a second PCR ran for about 7 to 11 cycles. Each cDNA molecule received a tag from a template-switch adaptor that had 12 random nucleotides. The study obtained at least 3 million CDR3-containing paired-end reads from every sample. TCRdb reprocessed the 5' RACE reads via MiXCR and lists one record per CDR3 protein. The data show about a million distinct CDR3 sequences, 48% seen once. Germline CDR1 is MNHEY and CDR2 is SVGEGT. This CDR3 is 15 amino acids long. V lost 5 bases and J lost 1, with 12 bases in between. Peripheral blood was drawn, about 9.7 milliliters per donor.

The receptor's source is a man younger than 40 in good health. Sequenced material: blood. The chain is built from TRBV6-2 or TRBV6-3 and TRBJ2-1; D may correspond to TRBD1 or TRBD2 (5 bases each). The CDR3 loop is CASSLEGTSYNEQFF. CDR3 coding DNA: TGTGCCAGCAGTCTAGAGGGGACGTCCTACAATGAGCAGTTCTTC.